The 11 T cell receptor beta chains listed next were all sequenced from one sample in a study of T-cell memory formation after mild COVID-19. In TCRdb, the 5' RACE reads were re-called with MiXCR into one record per CDR3 protein. This table has around 430,000 distinct CDR3 sequences, about 16% appearing once. Specimen: PBMCs or a T cell subset sorted from them (not recorded which). These receptors all come from a man younger than 35 who had mild COVID-19 (a few samples of this study predate the infection). Cell type and time point are not known.

The CDR3 here is CASSRYLQETQYF. The CDR3 DNA reads TGTGCCAGCAGCCGCTACCTCCAAGAGACCCAGTACTTC. V and J are TRBV7-3 and TRBJ2-5; D is uncertain. The V and J ends lost 5 bases and 1 base respectively, with 8 bases between them. From germline, CDR1 is SGHTA and CDR2 FQGTGA. CDR3 length: 13 amino acids.

This clonotype has only a few counts. The J gene is TRBJ1-6, the V gene TRBV28, with 7 bases lining up with TRBD1. The CDR3 is made up of 17 amino acids. The germline gives CDR1 MDHEN, CDR2 SYDVKM. The J segment lost 10 bases and the V segment lost 2 bases, leaving 14 bases of the junction unmatched. The CDR3 here is CASSLLDLGTAGSPLHF. The CDR3 bases are TGTGCCAGCAGTTTACTGGATCTTGGGACAGCAGGCTCACCCCTCCACTTT.

There are a few counts of this clonotype. J is TRBJ2-1 and V is TRBV7-2, with D possibly TRBD1 on 6 matching bases. CDR3 length: 14 amino acids. Germline CDR1 SGHTA, CDR2 FQGNSA. The ends were cut back, 5 bases at V and 1 base at J, with 9 bases in the middle. CDR3 region: CASSRQESYNEQFF. CDR3 nucleotide sequence: TGTGCCAGCAGCAGACAGGAGTCCTACAATGAGCAGTTCTTC.

This clonotype was seen a few times. The rearrangement joins TRBV6-2 or TRBV6-3 to TRBJ2-7; 10 positions agree with TRBD2. From germline, CDR1 is MNHEY and CDR2 SVGEGT. There are 14 residues in the CDR3. Trimming removed 6 bases from V and 3 bases from J; junction bases left unmatched: 5. The CDR3 DNA is TGTGCCAGCAGGTTAGCGGGGGGCCGCTACGAGCAGTACTTC. Residues: CASRLAGGRYEQYF.

This rearrangement joins TRBV11-2 to TRBJ2-1; TRBD2 might be the D (5 bases). Trimming left V 5 bases short and J 6 bases short, with 11 bases between. CDR1 is SGHAT, CDR2 FQNNGV, per germline. The CDR3 spans 13 residues. The CDR3 reads CASSTTRSNEQFF. The DNA for the CDR3 is TGTGCCAGCAGCACCACTAGGTCCAATGAGCAGTTCTTC.

The chain joins TRBV9 to TRBJ1-3, with D possibly being TRBD1 (5 bases). The CDR3 sequence is 16 residues long. Germline CDR1 is SGDLS and CDR2 is YYNGEE. V lost 3 bases and J 5 bases, leaving 18 bases between the germline ends. CDR3 nucleotide sequence: TGTGCCAGCAGCGAAGGACCCCAGGGAGACAGAAACACCATATATTTT. It codes for CASSEGPQGDRNTIYF.

This clonotype showed up just a few times. This chain links TRBV7-3 with TRBJ2-5; D uncertain. V was pared by 1 base and J by 2 bases, with 11 bases between. Germline values: CDR1 SGHTA, CDR2 FQGTGA. The CDR3 totals 15 residues. As DNA, the CDR3 is TGTGCCAGCAGCTTAATGGGCAGACAACAAGAGACCCAGTACTTC. Translated: CASSLMGRQQETQYF.

This clonotype came up a few times. The rearrangement links TRBV7-2 to TRBJ1-5, with TRBD1 as a possible D gene (5 bases). V lost 1 base and J lost 0, with 7 bases in between. Germline assignment: CDR1 SGHTA and CDR2 FQGNSA. This CDR3 spans 15 amino acids. The CDR3: CASSLDRFSNQPQHF. The DNA of the CDR3 is TGTGCCAGCAGCTTAGACAGGTTTAGCAATCAGCCCCAGCATTTT.

The chain recombines TRBV15 with TRBJ2-3; possibly TRBD2 for D (6 bases). The ends were cut back, 4 bases at V and 0 bases at J, with 14 bases in the middle. Germline lookup yields CDR1 LNHNV and CDR2 YYDKDF (reference sequence). This CDR3 is built from 16 residues. In DNA, the CDR3 is TGTGCCACCAGCACCCTGGGGGGATCGAGCACAGATACGCAGTATTTT. This encodes CATSTLGGSSTDTQYF.

This clonotype was counted only a few times. The chain carries TRBV10-3 and TRBJ2-3; D ambiguous. Per germline, CDR1 ENHRY and CDR2 SYGVKD. The V end lost 0 bases, the J end lost 3 bases, and 4 bases lay between the germline ends. CDR3 length equals 13 residues. Written as DNA, the CDR3 is TGTGCCATCAGTGAGTCTGGGACAGATACGCAGTATTTT. Translating it yields CAISESGTDTQYF.

This clonotype was detected only a few times. J is TRBJ1-1 and V is TRBV27; D is undetermined. The CDR3 is 14 amino acids. Germline CDR1 is MNHEY and CDR2 is SMNVEV (reference sequence). V gave up 3 bases and J gave up 2 bases, with 10 bases separating them. The CDR3 coding sequence is TGTGCCAGCAGTTTGACTCTCTTCAACACTGAAGCTTTCTTT. This codes for CASSLTLFNTEAFF.